The rows below give T cell receptor beta chains drawn from one sample of a study of blood T cell repertoires in COVID-19. The assay was immunoSEQ multiplex PCR, and TCRdb's table has in-frame clones only and misses some. The table lists 400,000 to 500,000 clones, nearly 90% of them singletons. Sequences were obtained from PBMCs or T cells enriched from blood (not recorded which). The source of these receptors is a woman under 30 who had been exposed to COVID-19. Both conserved end residues are part of each CDR3. D genes are given only for firm matches. For some rows the clone size is stated as once, few or many, or as a class when expanded; others skip it.

TRBV7-2,.,.,TRBJ1-1,CASSLDSSGTEAFF,TGTGCCAGCAGCTTAGACAGTTCGGGGACTGAAGCTTTCTTT
TRBV28,.,TRBD2,TRBJ2-1,CASSLGGSGDEQFF,TGTGCCAGCAGTTTGGGCGGGAGCGGGGATGAGCAGTTCTTC
TRBV6-5,.,TRBD1,TRBJ1-4,CASSYDRGNEKLFF,TGTGCCAGCAGTTACGACAGGGGAAATGAAAAACTGTTTTTT
TRBV15,.,.,TRBJ1-3,CATSRESGVNSGNTIYF,TGTGCCACCAGCAGAGAATCAGGGGTCAACTCTGGAAACACCATATATTTT
TRBV6-2/TRBV6-3,.,TRBD1,TRBJ2-7,CASRYSPDRGSYEQYF,TGTGCCAGCAGGTACTCACCGGACAGGGGGTCCTACGAGCAGTACTTC
TRBV10-3,.,TRBD1,TRBJ1-5,CAIWGGQVHQPQHF,TGTGCCATCTGGGGGGGACAGGTCCATCAGCCCCAGCATTTT
TRBV2,.,TRBD2,TRBJ2-5,CASSVLAGVQETQYF,TGTGCCAGCAGTGTACTAGCGGGGGTCCAAGAGACCCAGTACTTC
TRBV5-1,.,TRBD2,TRBJ2-5,CASSLVAGDEETQYF,TGCGCCAGCAGCTTGGTAGCGGGAGACGAAGAGACCCAGTACTTC
TRBV5-8,once,TRBD1,TRBJ1-2,CASSLGDRSYGYTF,TGTGCCAGCAGCTTGGGGGACAGGAGCTATGGCTACACCTTC
TRBV7-9,.,.,TRBJ2-1,CASSLIRGTYNEQFF,TGTGCCAGCAGCTTAATCAGGGGCACCTACAATGAGCAGTTCTTC
TRBV15,.,TRBD1,TRBJ2-5,CATSRGTGGVEETQYF,TGTGCCACCAGCAGAGGGACAGGGGGCGTGGAGGAGACCCAGTACTTC
TRBV6-1,.,TRBD1,TRBJ1-6,CASSERTGGYYNSPLHF,TGTGCCAGCAGTGAACGGACAGGGGGTTACTATAATTCACCCCTCCACTTT
TRBV28,.,TRBD1,TRBJ1-2,CASSSPGTGRLYGYTF,TGTGCCAGCAGTTCCCCCGGGACAGGGAGGCTTTATGGCTACACCTTC
TRBV4-3,.,.,TRBJ1-2,CASSQDLGRALANYGYTF,TGCGCCAGCAGCCAAGATCTCGGCAGGGCTTTGGCTAACTATGGCTACACCTTC
TRBV4-2,.,.,TRBJ2-6,CASSPQLGAGANVLTF,TGTGCCAGCAGCCCCCAGTTAGGGGCCGGGGCCAACGTCCTGACTTTC
TRBV28,.,TRBD1,TRBJ1-6,CASNDRGNSPLHF,TGTGCCAGCAATGACAGGGGAAATTCACCCCTCCACTTT
TRBV28,.,TRBD1,TRBJ1-4,CASSSRDRANEKLFF,TGTGCCAGCAGCTCCCGGGACAGGGCTAATGAAAAACTGTTTTTT
TRBV7-9,.,.,TRBJ2-5,CASSFITSRGETQYF,TGTGCCAGCAGCTTCATTACTAGCCGGGGGGAGACCCAGTACTTC
TRBV27,.,TRBD1,TRBJ2-7,CASSTGTGSYEQYF,TGTGCCAGCAGCACAGGGACAGGGTCCTACGAGCAGTACTTC
TRBV5-8,.,.,TRBJ1-1,CASSLGVTHTEAFF,TGTGCCAGCAGCTTGGGAGTCACCCACACTGAAGCTTTCTTT
TRBV10-1,.,.,TRBJ2-3,CASSATDSRGDTQYF,TGCGCCAGCAGCGCCACGGACTCCCGAGGGGATACGCAGTATTTT
TRBV6-5,once,TRBD2,TRBJ2-1,CASSYVRGNYNEQFF,TGTGCCAGCAGTTACGTGCGGGGGAATTACAATGAGCAGTTCTTC